What follows are 22 T cell receptor beta chains derived from one specimen sequenced in a study of CD8 T cells in Susac syndrome. It was with random hexamers that 0.5 to 1 ug RNA was reverse transcribed. In TCRdb, the immunoSEQ multiplex PCR reads were re-called with MiXCR into one record per CDR3 protein. This sample has roughly 80,000 distinct CDR3 sequences; around 94% occur once, and the top ten carry about 0.3%. Material: CD8+ T cells from PBMCs. These receptors were obtained from a human donor in good health.

The chain is built from TRBV7-9 and TRBJ1-5; tentatively, D is TRBD1 (5 bases). Germline values: CDR1 SEHNR, CDR2 FQNEAQ (reference sequence). The CDR3 runs to 13 residues. Trimming cost V 10 bases and J 2 bases, with 12 bases left between them. In DNA, the CDR3 is TGTGCCACCCGCGGGGCAGGCAATCAGCCCCAGCATTTT. It codes for CATRGAGNQPQHF.

V and J are TRBV29-1 and TRBJ2-1; no definite D call. This CDR3 spans 12 amino acids. V dropped 6 bases and J dropped 6 bases, with 12 bases sitting between them. Per germline, CDR1 SQVTM and CDR2 ANQGSEA. The CDR3 coding sequence is TGCAGCGTCTACCCCCTCCCCAATGAGCAGTTCTTC. Encoded protein: CSVYPLPNEQFF.

The chain has TRBV10-3 and TRBJ1-6; D is possibly TRBD1 (5 bases). V was trimmed by 5 bases and J by 7 bases, leaving 12 bases between them. The length of the CDR3 is 14 residues. Germline loops: CDR1 ENHRY, CDR2 SYGVKD. The CDR3 spells CAISPRDSNSPLHF. The CDR3 region has the DNA TGTGCCATCAGTCCTCGGGACTCAAATTCACCCCTCCACTTT.

This chain joins TRBV11-3 and TRBJ2-1; no clear D. The CDR3 sequence is 13 residues long. Germline-derived CDR1 and CDR2 are SGHNT and YENEEA. V was cut by 0 bases and J by 1 base, with 1 base left in between. The CDR3 sequence: CASSLESYNEQFF. The CDR3, as DNA: TGTGCCAGCAGCTTAGAATCCTACAATGAGCAGTTCTTC.

The genes are TRBV27 and TRBJ2-1; 13 positions match TRBD2. Germline V gives CDR1 MNHEY, CDR2 SMNVEV (reference sequence). V lost 1 base and J lost 9; bases outside the gene matches: 3. This CDR3 has 15 residues. The CDR3 loop reads CASSLLGTSGTEQFF. CDR3 DNA sequence: TGTGCCAGCAGTTTATTGGGGACTAGCGGGACTGAGCAGTTCTTC.

The chain has TRBV29-1 and TRBJ1-1; tentatively, D is TRBD1 (6 bases). The CDR3 spans 12 residues. Trimming stripped 4 bases from V and 1 base from J, with 7 bases between. Germline V lookup: CDR1 SQVTM, CDR2 ANQGSEA. The CDR3 region is CSVATGNTEAFF. In nucleotides, the CDR3 is TGCAGCGTTGCGACAGGGAACACTGAAGCTTTCTTT.

CDR3 sequence reads: CASSLSSRASYEQYF. The DNA of the CDR3 is TGTGCCAGCAGCTTATCATCCCGGGCCTCCTACGAGCAGTACTTC. The genes are TRBV4-2 and TRBJ2-7; no clear D gene. V was trimmed by 5 bases and J by 0 bases, leaving 14 bases between them. This CDR3 is 15 amino acids long. Germline V gene data show CDR1 as LGHNA and CDR2 as YNFKEQ.

This chain links TRBV20-1 with TRBJ2-4; D gene uncertain. V was cut by 0 bases and J by 7 bases, with 7 bases left in between. CDR1 and CDR2 (germline): DFQATT, SNEGSKA (reference sequence). The CDR3 is 12 amino acids. The CDR3 region is CSARDEVNIQYF. Here the CDR3 DNA reads TGCAGTGCTAGAGATGAGGTGAACATTCAGTACTTC.

The chain employs TRBV27 and TRBJ2-1; maybe TRBD2 (5 bases). The CDR3 spans 13 residues. In germline, CDR1 is MNHEY, CDR2 SMNVEV (reference sequence). V was shortened by 4 bases and J by 10 bases, with 14 bases between the two germline ends. This chain's CDR3 is CASSSYGTGEQFF. Here the CDR3 DNA reads TGTGCCAGCAGTTCCTACGGCACGGGGGAGCAGTTCTTC.

The rearrangement links TRBV24-1 to TRBJ2-1; the match to TRBD1 covers 7 bases. This CDR3 has 15 residues. In germline, CDR1 is KGHDR, CDR2 SFDVKD. J lost 0 bases, V lost 7 bases, and 5 bases had no gene match. The CDR3 sequence is CATRGTDSSYNEQFF. The CDR3 nucleotides read TGTGCCACCAGGGGGACAGATAGCTCCTACAATGAGCAGTTCTTC.

J is TRBJ2-3 and V is TRBV6-1, with D perhaps TRBD2 (5 bases). There are 18 residues in the CDR3. The germline V and J ends were trimmed by 5 bases and 6 bases, with 27 bases remaining between them. CDR1 and CDR2 (germline): MNHNS, SASEGT. In nucleotides, the CDR3 is TGTGCCAGCAGTCCCACCGGGATAAGTTTGAACTTTGGGGATACGCAGTATTTT. Translating gives CASSPTGISLNFGDTQYF.

This chain joins TRBV29-1 and TRBJ2-7, with unresolved D. The germline V gene encodes CDR1 SQVTM and CDR2 ANQGSEA. This CDR3 contains 13 residues. V was trimmed by 4 bases and J by 0 bases, leaving 10 bases between them. The DNA of the CDR3 is TGCAGCGTTGCCATCCCTCTCTCCTACGAGCAGTACTTC. Translating gives CSVAIPLSYEQYF.

The chain combines TRBV6-4 with TRBJ2-1, with unresolved D. This CDR3 is 14 amino acids long. Germline CDR1 and CDR2: MRHNA and SNTAGT. Trimming took 2 bases from V and 2 from J, leaving 7 bases between them. CDR3 sequence: CASSDRPPYNEQFF. The CDR3 bases are TGTGCCAGCAGTGACAGGCCCCCCTACAATGAGCAGTTCTTC.

The genes are TRBV27 and TRBJ2-1; tentative D call: TRBD2 (6 bases). CDR3 length: 18 amino acids. The germline CDR1 and CDR2 sequences are MNHEY and SMNVEV (reference sequence). V was trimmed by 7 bases and J by 7 bases, leaving 29 bases between them. The CDR3 bases are TGTGCCAGCATCCCTAAGCCCCCTCAAGCGGGTACGGGTAATGAGCAGTTCTTC. Translating gives CASIPKPPQAGTGNEQFF.

The chain combines TRBV23-1 with TRBJ2-5, with 9 bases identical to TRBD1. TRBV23-1 is recorded as an ORF, its role being uncertain. Unmatched junction bases numbered 11, after V lost 0 bases and J lost 3 bases. This CDR3 has 18 amino acids. The CDR3 DNA sequence: TGCGCCAGCAGTCAATCCCAGACAGGGGGGAGCTTTGAAGAGACCCAGTACTTC. This encodes CASSQSQTGGSFEETQYF.

As to this clonotype: The junction departs from germline at one end; a sequencing error may be responsible. CDR3 coding DNA: TGCAGCGTTGAAGAGTACAATGAGCAGCTCTTC. Protein sequence: CSVEEYNEQLF. V gene TRBV29-1 combines with J gene TRBJ2-1, with no clear D. The CDR3 has 11 amino acids. CDR1 SQVTM and CDR2 ANQGSEA come from the germline V gene.

The V and J genes are TRBV7-9 and TRBJ1-2; D call uncertain. V lost 2 bases and J lost 8, with 18 bases in between. The germline gives CDR1 SEHNR, CDR2 FQNEAQ (reference sequence). The CDR3 covers 15 residues. The CDR3 is CASSLITNFVGGYTF. The CDR3 bases are TGTGCCAGCAGCTTAATAACTAATTTTGTTGGGGGCTACACCTTC.

The V and J genes are TRBV7-9 and TRBJ2-2, with D perhaps assigned TRBD1 or TRBD2 (5 bases each). The CDR3 extends over 12 amino acids. The ends were cut back, 6 bases at V and 3 bases at J, with 5 bases in the middle. From germline, CDR1 is SEHNR and CDR2 FQNEAQ (reference sequence). The CDR3 DNA sequence: TGTGCCAGCAGGGGGGACACCGGGGAGCTGTTTTTT. It specifies CASRGDTGELFF.

The rearrangement joins TRBV5-1 to TRBJ2-7; tentatively, D is TRBD2 (5 bases). V was cut by 4 bases and J by 7 bases, with 15 bases left in between. The CDR3 contains 13 residues. The germline V gene encodes CDR1 SGHRS and CDR2 YFSETQ. In DNA form, the CDR3 reads TGCGCCAGCAGCCCAGGACTTTTAGTAGAGCAGTACTTC. Protein product: CASSPGLLVEQYF.

The chain links TRBV6-2 or TRBV6-3 to TRBJ2-7; D not resolved. The CDR3 spans 13 residues. Germline V gene lookup returns CDR1 MNHEY and CDR2 SVGEGT. With 8 bases removed from V and 1 base from J, the gap between germline ends came to 12 bases. CDR3 protein: CASGLHPSYEQYF. CDR3 bases: TGTGCCAGCGGCCTACATCCTTCCTACGAGCAGTACTTC.

V and J are TRBV20-1 and TRBJ2-7, with 10 positions matching TRBD1. The germline CDR1 and CDR2 sequences are DFQATT and SNEGSKA (reference sequence). Trimming at V came to 3 bases and at J to 5 bases, leaving 7 bases not matched to a gene. The CDR3 covers 14 residues. CDR3 loop: CSASPGQGSDEQYV. In DNA form, the CDR3 reads TGCAGTGCTAGCCCGGGACAGGGGTCGGACGAGCAGTACGTC.

The chain uses TRBV29-1 and TRBJ2-5, with D unclear. V lost 4 bases and J 0 bases, leaving 9 bases between the germline ends. Germline V gives CDR1 SQVTM, CDR2 ANQGSEA. The CDR3 consists of 13 residues. As DNA, the CDR3 is TGCAGCGTTGTAGGAAGGTACCAAGAGACCCAGTACTTC. This encodes CSVVGRYQETQYF.